This passage covers 22 T cell receptor beta chains from one sample sequenced in a study of blood T cells in healthy people across ages. Next came a second PCR, run for about 7 to 12 cycles, which used a sample-barcoded 5' primer along with a J-beta primer mix. MiXCR, run by TCRdb on the 5' RACE reads, gives a single entry per CDR3 protein. The table lists approximately 600,000 distinct CDR3 sequences, roughly 58% of them singletons, with roughly 34% in the top ten. The sequenced material came from blood. The receptor source for this set is a man aged 55 to 70 in good health.

The chain combines TRBV7-8 with TRBJ2-3, with D possibly being TRBD1 (5 bases). Germline-derived CDR1 and CDR2 are SGHVS and FQNEAQ. CDR3 length: 16 amino acids. V gave up 4 bases and J gave up 3 bases, with 17 bases separating them. CDR3 protein: CASSSGQALGTDTQYF. The CDR3 region has the DNA TGTGCCAGCAGCTCAGGGCAGGCATTGGGAACAGATACGCAGTATTTT.

This rearrangement joins TRBV2 to TRBJ1-1; 7 bases agree with TRBD1. Germline V gives CDR1 SNHLY, CDR2 FYNNEI. The CDR3 contains 15 residues. The trim removed 5 bases at V and 6 bases at J, leaving 12 bases unmatched. The CDR3 region has the DNA TGTGCCAGCAGTACCGACAGGGAAGTGGGGGCTGAAGCTTTCTTT. It yields the protein CASSTDREVGAEAFF.

This rearrangement joins TRBV20-1 to TRBJ2-3, with TRBD2 matching 9 bases. This CDR3 is built from 17 residues. Germline values: CDR1 DFQATT, CDR2 SNEGSKA (reference sequence). The V and J ends lost 0 bases and 0 bases, in that order; junction bases with no gene match: 7. In nucleotides, the CDR3 is TGCAGTGCTAGAGATCAGCGGGGGGCCCGAAGCACAGATACGCAGTATTTT. It is translated as CSARDQRGARSTDTQYF.

In its sample, this clonotype was seen a few times. The chain carries TRBV3-1 and TRBJ2-5, with TRBD2 as a possible D gene (5 bases). V was shortened by 4 bases and J by 2 bases, with 11 bases between the two germline ends. CDR3 length equals 14 residues. Germline-derived CDR1 and CDR2 are LGHDT and YNNKEL (reference sequence). CDR3 bases: TGTGCCAGCAGCCGACCCCCGGGGCAAGAGACCCAGTACTTC. The encoded protein is CASSRPPGQETQYF.

This clonotype was detected a few times. The chain recombines TRBV2 with TRBJ2-3; tentative D call: TRBD2 (5 bases). Germline V gene lookup returns CDR1 SNHLY and CDR2 FYNNEI. The CDR3 is made up of 12 amino acids. V lost 6 bases, J lost 4 bases, and 8 bases lay in between. CDR3 nucleotide sequence: TGTGCCAGCAGGGGAGAGGCAGATACGCAGTATTTT. Protein sequence: CASRGEADTQYF.

This clonotype was counted once. The chain carries TRBV5-4 and TRBJ2-5; possibly TRBD1 or TRBD2 for D (6 bases each). With 4 bases removed from V and 4 bases from J, the gap between germline ends came to 17 bases. The CDR3 has 15 amino acids. The germline CDR1 and CDR2 sequences are SGHNT and YYREEE (reference sequence). As DNA, the CDR3 is TGTGCCAGCAGCAAACAGGGAAAGGAGGGAGAGACCCAGTACTTC. It translates to CASSKQGKEGETQYF.

This clonotype was seen just once. This chain connects TRBV7-6 to TRBJ2-3; 11 positions agree with TRBD1. Germline CDR1 reads SGHVS; CDR2 reads FNYEAQ. The length of the CDR3 is 16 residues. Trimming cost V 0 bases and J 4 bases; bases outside gene matches: 3. Here the CDR3 reads CASSLARTGGADTQYF. The CDR3 DNA is TGTGCCAGCAGCTTAGCCAGGACAGGGGGCGCAGATACGCAGTATTTT.

This chain's CDR3 is CSASGAGGTTDTQYF. The CDR3 region has the DNA TGCAGTGCTAGTGGCGCGGGGGGGACCACAGATACGCAGTATTTT. The chain joins TRBV20-1 to TRBJ2-3, with TRBD2 identical over 9 bases. The CDR3 has 15 amino acids. Germline values: CDR1 DFQATT, CDR2 SNEGSKA (reference sequence). J gave up 2 bases and V 3 bases, and 6 bases lay outside the gene matches.

The rearrangement uses TRBV5-1 and TRBJ1-4; 10 nucleotides match TRBD1. The CDR3 covers 15 residues. V was pared by 6 bases and J by 7 bases, with 9 bases of the junction left unmatched. Germline CDR1 reads SGHRS; CDR2 reads YFSETQ. The CDR3: CASNPTGGNSEKLFF. CDR3 nucleotide sequence: TGCGCCAGCAATCCGACAGGGGGCAATAGTGAAAAACTGTTTTTT.

The gene calls are TRBV7-8 and TRBJ2-1; D gene uncertain. Trimming removed 4 bases at V and 1 base at J, with 11 bases between. The length of the CDR3 is 15 residues. The germline V gene encodes CDR1 SGHVS and CDR2 FQNEAQ. The CDR3 region has the DNA TGTGCCAGCAGCTCAAGCGAAGGGTCCTACAATGAGCAGTTCTTC. As protein: CASSSSEGSYNEQFF.

This chain joins TRBV18 and TRBJ1-4, with 7 bases identical to TRBD1. The ends lost 5 bases at V and 4 bases at J; junction bases unmatched: 7. Germline V gene lookup returns CDR1 KGHSH and CDR2 LQKENI. There are 15 residues in the CDR3. The CDR3 DNA sequence: TGTGCCAGCTCATCTCAACAGGGGAATAATGAAAAACTGTTTTTT. It encodes CASSSQQGNNEKLFF. Full variable domain (missing parts from reference TRBV18 and TRBJ1-4): NAGVMQNPRHLVRRRGQEARLRCSPMKGHSHVYWYRQLPEEGLKFMVYLQKENIIDESGMPKERFSAEFPKEGPSILRIQQVVRGDSAAYFCASSSQQGNNEKLFFGSGTQLSVL.

The rearrangement uses TRBV5-1 and TRBJ2-2, with D hard to call. The CDR3 extends over 14 amino acids. V lost 0 bases, J lost 7 bases, and 10 bases lay in between. Germline CDR1 reads SGHRS; CDR2 reads YFSETQ. The CDR3 region is CASSLDRLNGELFF. The CDR3 DNA reads TGCGCCAGCAGCTTGGACCGACTTAACGGGGAGCTGTTTTTT.

The chain links TRBV21-1 to TRBJ1-1. TRBV21-1 is flagged as a pseudogene. CDR3 length equals 15 residues. The CDR3 is CASSKDWAVNTEAFF. The CDR3 nucleotides are TGTGCCAGCAGCAAAGATTGGGCCGTAAACACTGAAGCTTTCTTT.

This clonotype was seen only a few times. This sequence joins TRBV29-1 and TRBJ2-5, with D maybe TRBD1 (6 bases). This CDR3 is built from 14 residues. Between the trimmed V and J ends, which lost 4 bases and 2 bases, there was a span of 14 bases. Per germline, CDR1 SQVTM and CDR2 ANQGSEA. The CDR3 coding sequence is TGCAGCGTTGTTAGGTTGAGGGGGCAAGAGACCCAGTACTTC. Translation gives CSVVRLRGQETQYF.

J is TRBJ2-3 and V is TRBV5-1; no definite D call. V gave up 0 bases and J gave up 5 bases, with 7 bases separating them. The CDR3 consists of 13 residues. CDR1 and CDR2 from the germline V gene are SGHRS and YFSETQ. The CDR3 protein is CASSLGPVDTQYF. The CDR3 bases are TGCGCCAGCAGCTTGGGCCCAGTAGATACGCAGTATTTT.

The chain is built from TRBV27 and TRBJ1-2, with a possible D match to TRBD1 (6 bases). The germline gives CDR1 MNHEY, CDR2 SMNVEV (reference sequence). The CDR3 has 14 amino acids. V lost 7 bases, J lost 0 bases, and 12 bases lay in between. CDR3 sequence: CASKRTAPNYGYTF. CDR3 DNA: TGTGCCAGCAAAAGGACAGCTCCTAACTATGGCTACACCTTC.

The chain recombines TRBV6-2 or TRBV6-3 with TRBJ2-4; possibly TRBD1 for D (5 bases). V was cut by 8 bases and J by 5 bases, with 7 bases left in between. Per the germline V gene, CDR1 is MNHEY and CDR2 is SVGEGT. CDR3 length: 11 residues. The CDR3 DNA reads as TGTGCCAGCGGGGCGGAAAACATTCAGTACTTC. Protein sequence: CASGAENIQYF.

This clonotype occurred a few times. The V call is TRBV25-1, the J call TRBJ2-1, with D possibly TRBD2 on 5 matching bases. Germline assignment: CDR1 MGHDK and CDR2 SYGVNS. V gave up 2 bases and J gave up 12 bases, with 20 bases separating them. CDR3 length: 15 residues. CDR3 nucleotides: TGTGCCAGCAGTGAAATGGCGTCGTTGTCAGGAGGGCAGTTCTTC. It specifies CASSEMASLSGGQFF.

At least ten counts were recorded for this clonotype. The chain is built from TRBV6-1 and TRBJ1-2, with D unresolved. The V gene lost 6 bases and the J gene lost 3 bases, with 2 bases spanning the gap. CDR3 length: 10 amino acids. Germline lookup yields CDR1 MNHNS and CDR2 SASEGT. CDR3 protein: CASRDYGYTF. In DNA, the CDR3 is TGTGCCAGCAGGGACTATGGCTACACCTTC.

This clonotype was picked up many times. The V call is TRBV6-2 or TRBV6-3, the J call TRBJ2-7, with 7 positions matching TRBD1. This CDR3 has 14 amino acids. Per germline, CDR1 MNHEY and CDR2 SVGEGT. Trimming cost V 0 bases and J 4 bases; bases outside gene matches: 3. CDR3 sequence (DNA): TGTGCCAGCAGTTACTCAGGGACAGCTTACGAGCAGTACTTC. Translating gives CASSYSGTAYEQYF.

The chain has TRBV2 and TRBJ2-5, with 9 bases identical to TRBD2. Germline V gene sequence: CDR1 SNHLY, CDR2 FYNNEI. V lost 6 bases and J lost 5; bases outside the gene matches: 7. This CDR3 has 14 residues. For the CDR3, the DNA is TGTGCCAGCAGCGCGGGGGGGAGGAGGGAGACCCAGTACTTC. It yields the protein CASSAGGRRETQYF.

The table lists this clonotype with a few counts. The CDR3 bases are TGCGCCAGCAGCCGCCGGGGACTTTTTTATCGGGCCCAACAAGAAGAGACCCAGTACTTC. Translated, it gives CASSRRGLFYRAQQEETQYF. The chain links TRBV5-1 to TRBJ2-5; D may be TRBD2 (6 bases). Trimming shortened V by 4 bases and J by 3 bases, and 31 bases separated the two germline ends. CDR1 and CDR2 (germline): SGHRS, YFSETQ. CDR3 size: 20 residues.